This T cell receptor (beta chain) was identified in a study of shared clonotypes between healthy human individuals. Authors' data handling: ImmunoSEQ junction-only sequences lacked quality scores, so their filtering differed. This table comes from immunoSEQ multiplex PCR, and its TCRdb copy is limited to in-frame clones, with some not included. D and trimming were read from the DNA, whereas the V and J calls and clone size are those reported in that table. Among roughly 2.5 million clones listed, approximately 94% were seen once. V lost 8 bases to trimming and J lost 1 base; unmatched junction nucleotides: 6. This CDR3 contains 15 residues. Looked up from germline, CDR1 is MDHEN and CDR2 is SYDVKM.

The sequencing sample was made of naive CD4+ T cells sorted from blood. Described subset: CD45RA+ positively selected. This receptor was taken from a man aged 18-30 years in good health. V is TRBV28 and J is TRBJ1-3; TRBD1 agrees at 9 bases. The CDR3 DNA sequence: TGTGCCAGCTCCGACAGGGGGGTATCTGGAAACACCATATATTTT. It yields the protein CASSDRGVSGNTIYF.